The sequence of this T cell receptor beta chain was determined in a study of cytomegalovirus exposure and HLA in healthy donors. Study context: Falling in the Caucasian-associated ancestry cluster were approximately 84% of under 500 genotyped donors.

A few counts support this clone. As yet, its antigen is unknown. V was clipped by 1 base and J by 7 bases; unmatched bases: 13. Germline CDR1 is MNHEY and CDR2 is SVGAGI. This CDR3 has 16 residues. Both 60 Vbeta primers and 13 Jbeta primers went into the PCR. The assay was immunoSEQ multiplex PCR, and TCRdb's table has in-frame clones only and misses some. Here the sample spans 130,000 to 150,000 clones, approximately 74% being singletons. Regarding the study as a whole: TCR association rates varied by HLA locus in a later analysis, with DRB1 highest and HLA-C lowest. Only CMV serostatus was available as immune exposure information. The authors later linked a missense DCLRE1C variant to TCR beta V- and J-gene trimming.

V gene TRBV6-5 combines with J gene TRBJ2-7; 7 nucleotides align to TRBD2. The source material was PBMCs. This clonotype was obtained from a young man in good health and CMV-seropositive. In nucleotides, the CDR3 is TGTGCCAGCAGTTACTTCGGGGGAGGGAACCTACGGGAGCAGTACTTC. Its translation: CASSYFGGGNLREQYF.